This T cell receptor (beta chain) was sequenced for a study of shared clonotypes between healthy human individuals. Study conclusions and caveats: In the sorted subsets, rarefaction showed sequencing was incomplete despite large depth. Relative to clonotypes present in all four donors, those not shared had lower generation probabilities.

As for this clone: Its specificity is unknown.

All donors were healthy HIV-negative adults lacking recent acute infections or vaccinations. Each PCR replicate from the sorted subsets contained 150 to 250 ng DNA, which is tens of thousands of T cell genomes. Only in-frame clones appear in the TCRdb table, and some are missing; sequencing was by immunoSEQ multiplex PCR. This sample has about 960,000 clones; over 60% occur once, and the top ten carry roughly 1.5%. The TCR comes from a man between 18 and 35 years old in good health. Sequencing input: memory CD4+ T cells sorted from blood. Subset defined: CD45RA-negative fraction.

The CDR3: CASSLPGGYGYTF. For the CDR3, the DNA is TGTGCCAGCAGCTTACCCGGGGGCTATGGCTACACCTTC. The rearrangement uses TRBV11-2 and TRBJ1-2; tentatively, D is TRBD1 (5 bases). The CDR3 runs 13 residues. Trimming removed 2 bases at V and 4 bases at J, with 8 bases between. Germline V gene lookup returns CDR1 SGHAT and CDR2 FQNNGV.